Sequencing of this T cell receptor (beta chain) was carried out in a study of blood T cell repertoires in COVID-19. V lost 0 bases and J lost 1; bases outside the gene matches: 5. CDR3 length equals 17 residues. Germline V gene lookup returns CDR1 LNHNV and CDR2 YYDKDF (reference sequence). Authors' processing steps: How many nucleated cells were present was estimated from reference gene primer amplification. Using immunoSEQ multiplex PCR, the repertoire was profiled, and TCRdb retains in-frame clones only, with some absent. V, J and clone size were drawn from that table, and D and trimming were deduced from the DNA. The sample records around 200,000 clones, approximately 90% being singletons.

The receptor comes from a man in his thirties or forties who had recovered from COVID-19. The chain couples TRBV15 to TRBJ2-1, with TRBD1 matching 8 bases. The sample comprised PBMCs or T cells enriched from blood (not recorded which). CDR3 sequence (DNA): TGTGCCACCAGCAGAGATACGGACAGGGCGTCCTACAATGAGCAGTTCTTC. Residues: CATSRDTDRASYNEQFF.